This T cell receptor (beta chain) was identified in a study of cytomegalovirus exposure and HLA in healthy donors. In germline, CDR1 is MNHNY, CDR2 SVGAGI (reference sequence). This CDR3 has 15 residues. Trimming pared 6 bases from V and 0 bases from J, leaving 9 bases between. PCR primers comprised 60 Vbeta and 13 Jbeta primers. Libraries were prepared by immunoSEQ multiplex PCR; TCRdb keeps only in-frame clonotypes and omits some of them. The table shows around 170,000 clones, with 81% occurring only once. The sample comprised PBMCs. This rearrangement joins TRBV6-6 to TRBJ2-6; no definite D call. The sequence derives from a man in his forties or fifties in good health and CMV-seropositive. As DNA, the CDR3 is TGTGCCAGCAGCGCGGCGGCCTCTGGGGCCAACGTCCTGACTTTC. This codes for CASSAAASGANVLTF.